The clone carrying this T cell receptor (beta chain) was picked up many times. Its antigen is not identified. Libraries for TCRalpha and TCRbeta carried sample barcodes and unique molecular identifiers via 5'RACE. From the 5' RACE reads, TCRdb called clonotypes with MiXCR, one entry per CDR3 protein. The sample consists of about 250,000 distinct CDR3 sequences, roughly 14% of them appearing once. This entry is derived from a study of T-cell memory formation after mild COVID-19. The CDR3 has 15 residues. CDR1 and CDR2 from the germline V gene are GTSNPN and SVGIG (reference sequence). After removal of 3 bases from V and 7 bases from J, the junction contained 12 bases not matched to a gene. Study results and caveats: The study found contracting CD4+ clones mainly in CM and EM and contracting CD8+ clones in EMRA.

Sequenced: PBMCs or a T cell subset sorted from them (not recorded which). J is TRBJ2-7 and V is TRBV30; 10 bases match TRBD2. The clonotype comes from an adult woman who had mild COVID-19 (a few samples of this study predate the infection). Cell type and time point are not known. The CDR3: CAWSRTKRGGREQYF. Here the CDR3 DNA reads TGTGCCTGGAGCCGCACTAAGCGGGGGGGCCGAGAGCAGTACTTC. Full variable domain (missing parts from reference TRBV30 and TRBJ2-7): SQTIHQWPATLVQPVGSPLSLECTVEGTSNPNLYWYRQAAGRGLQLLFYSVGIGQISSEVPQNLSASRPQDRQFILSSKKLLLSDSGFYLCAWSRTKRGGREQYFGPGTRLTVT.